This T cell receptor (beta chain) was observed in a study of OX40 agonist ivuxolimab in advanced cancers. About the research overall: Earlier anti-PD-1, anti-PD-L1 or anti-CTLA-4 therapy was permitted; 30% to 45% had received some. Three patients, one with hepatocellular carcinoma and two with cutaneous melanoma, achieved partial responses.

V dropped 4 bases and J dropped 4; count of bases not matched to a gene: 7. In germline, CDR1 is LNHDA, CDR2 SQIVND (reference sequence). The CDR3 runs to 15 residues. The table came from immunoSEQ multiplex PCR; TCRdb's copy has only in-frame clones and leaves some out. The sample holds 100,000 to 150,000 clones, 92% seen once. The receptor comes from an adult with an advanced solid tumor such as melanoma, head and neck, liver or kidney cancer. The rearrangement links TRBV19 to TRBJ1-3; 7 bases fit TRBD1. The material sequenced was CD4+ or CD8+ T cells sorted from blood, taken in a trial of the OX40 agonist ivuxolimab. CDR3 in amino acids: CASSTWTGLGNTIYF. CDR3 bases: TGTGCCAGTAGTACTTGGACAGGTCTGGGAAACACCATATATTTT.